This paragraph covers one T cell receptor (beta chain) sequence. What it binds is not known. The conserved phenylalanine or tryptophan is not found at the CDR3 terminus, so this likely reflects a read error. No cell sorting was done before RNA was extracted from the tissue. More than 3 cm separated this lung sample from the edge of the tumor. Between August and November 2014, newly diagnosed, chemotherapy-naive lung cancer patients underwent thoracic surgery in China. From germline, CDR1 is SGHAT and CDR2 FQNNGV. V was clipped by 2 bases and J by 8 bases, with 13 bases between them. The CDR3 consists of 14 residues. This record comes from a study of tumor and adjacent non-tumor tissue in lung cancer. Study observations and caveats: Tumor repertoires had a smaller top 100 clone share than normal lung. TCR diversity was significantly greater in tumor than normal lung tissue.

TCRbeta libraries were built with three rounds of nested PCR, modified from ARM-PCR. TCRdb processed the multiplex PCR reads anew with MiXCR; each CDR3 protein has one entry. The sample has around 60,000 distinct CDR3 sequences; roughly two thirds are singletons. V is TRBV11-2 and J is TRBJ2-4; D is unclear. Sequencing input: distant non-tumor lung tissue. This receptor was identified in a man between 65 and 80 years old with non-small cell lung cancer. CDR3 sequence reads: CASSLKPLWYIQYL. Written as DNA, the CDR3 is TGTGCCAGCAGCTTAAAACCCCTGTGGTACATTCAGTACCTC.